Below, 11 T cell receptor beta chains from the same sample are listed, as sequenced in a study of post-analysis software for immune sequencing data. General study results and limits: Higher frequency in patients than in controls was seen for roughly five TRBV segments, with TRBV5-6, TRBV5-1 and TRBV20-1 among them.

No antigen has been assigned to these receptors. TCR beta cDNA libraries had unique molecular identifiers. TCRdb processed the PCR reads anew with MiXCR; each CDR3 protein has one entry. This sample carries 750,000 to 950,000 distinct CDR3 sequences, approximately 53% of them seen once, and the ten largest clones take approximately 4.3%. The sample was blood. Source of these receptors: a girl between 5 and 17 years old with multiple sclerosis.

CDR3 nucleotides: TGCAGCGTTGCAGCAGGCGCCAACGTCCTGACTTTC. This codes for CSVAAGANVLTF. The V gene is TRBV29-1, the J gene TRBJ2-6; no reliable D call. V dropped 4 bases and J dropped 7 bases, with 8 bases sitting between them. This CDR3 contains 12 residues. CDR1 and CDR2 from the germline V gene are SQVTM and ANQGSEA. The variable domain in full, completed from reference TRBV29-1 and TRBJ2-6, reads SAVISQKPSRDICQRGTSLTIQCQVDSQVTMMFWYRQQPGQSLTLIATANQGSEATYESGFVIDKFPISRPNLTFSTLTVSNMSPEDSSIYLCSVAAGANVLTFGAGSRLTVL.

This sequence joins TRBV12-3 or TRBV12-4 and TRBJ1-5, with 8 bases fitting TRBD1. CDR3 size: 19 residues. The junction had 11 bases not matched to a gene; V was cut back by 1 base and J by 0 bases. In nucleotides, the CDR3 is TGTGCCAGCAGTTTAGGGGGACAGGCATCGATGAATAGCAATCAGCCCCAGCATTTT. Encoded protein: CASSLGGQASMNSNQPQHF.

This clonotype was picked up a small number of times. The chain joins TRBV10-3 to TRBJ2-5; D gene uncertain. The last part of the DNA fits TRBJ2-7 better; the J call may be wrong. CDR3 length: 13 amino acids. Germline-derived CDR1 and CDR2 are ENHRY and SYGVKD. CDR3 sequence: CAISDDHKYEQYF. The CDR3 region has the DNA TGTGCCATCAGTGATGACCATAAATACGAGCAGTACTTC.

The chain recombines TRBV6-1 with TRBJ2-4, with D possibly being TRBD1 (6 bases). V lost 6 bases and J 0 bases, leaving 15 bases between the germline ends. The germline V gene has CDR1 MNHNS and CDR2 SASEGT. The CDR3 contains 16 residues. CDR3: CASSPKGVLAKNIQYF. The CDR3 region has the DNA TGTGCCAGCAGCCCAAAGGGGGTACTAGCCAAAAACATTCAGTACTTC.

The chain recombines TRBV29-1 with TRBJ1-2, with 7 bases that match TRBD1. Trimming removed 5 bases from V and 2 bases from J; junction bases left unmatched: 5. The CDR3 is 13 amino acids. The germline gives CDR1 SQVTM, CDR2 ANQGSEA. CDR3 loop: CSVPSRGNYGYTF. DNA of the CDR3: TGCAGCGTTCCTTCCAGGGGGAACTATGGCTACACCTTC.

This clonotype came up a few times. The chain has TRBV6-5 and TRBJ1-5; 8 bases fit TRBD1. The V and J ends lost 2 bases and 2 bases, in that order; junction bases with no gene match: 2. CDR3 length: 15 amino acids. Germline CDR1 and CDR2: MNHEY and SVGAGI. In nucleotides, the CDR3 is TGTGCCAGCAGTTACGCGGGACAGGGCAATCAGCCCCAGCATTTT. As protein: CASSYAGQGNQPQHF.

Concerning this clonotype: A read error may be the cause here, since a much bigger clone is one base away. The chain links TRBV3-1 to TRBJ1-5, with D uncertain. Germline lookup yields CDR1 LGHDT and CDR2 YNNKEL (reference sequence). The CDR3 covers 13 residues. The V and J ends lost 0 bases and 9 bases respectively, with 9 bases between them. The CDR3 DNA follows: TGTGCCAGCAGCCAAGACGAGGAACGGCCCCAGCATTTT. Translation gives CASSQDEERPQHF.

The chain combines TRBV5-4 with TRBJ2-3, with TRBD1 as a possible D gene (6 bases). Between the trimmed V and J ends, which lost 1 base and 0 bases, there was a span of 21 bases. Germline assignment: CDR1 SGHNT and CDR2 YYREEE (reference sequence). The CDR3 runs 19 residues. CDR3: CASSLPPGQGLPSTDTQYF. DNA for the CDR3: TGTGCCAGCAGCTTGCCTCCGGGACAAGGGTTACCTAGCACAGATACGCAGTATTTT. The full variable domain, in which reference TRBV5-4 and TRBJ2-3 provide the parts outside the CDR3, is ETGVTQSPTHLIKTRGQQVTLRCSSQSGHNTVSWYQQALGQGPQFIFQYYREEENGRGNFPPRFSGLQFPNYSSELNVNALELDDSALYLCASSLPPGQGLPSTDTQYFGPGTRLTVL.

The chain is built from TRBV5-1 and TRBJ2-5; 7 bases match TRBD2. CDR3 size: 16 residues. The J segment lost 5 bases and the V segment lost 0 bases, leaving 10 bases of the junction unmatched. Per germline, CDR1 SGHRS and CDR2 YFSETQ. This CDR3 is CASSLAPDSGRETQYF. The CDR3 coding sequence is TGCGCCAGCAGCTTGGCCCCCGATAGCGGGCGGGAGACCCAGTACTTC.

This chain joins TRBV5-1 and TRBJ2-1; 8 bases align to TRBD2. Germline assignment: CDR1 SGHRS and CDR2 YFSETQ. The junction had 9 bases not matched to a gene; V was cut back by 0 bases and J by 7 bases. The CDR3 has 16 residues. CDR3 in amino acids: CASSLAGLGGRNEQFF. The DNA of the CDR3 is TGCGCCAGCAGCTTGGCGGGACTAGGAGGGAGGAATGAGCAGTTCTTC. Full variable domain (remainder filled in from reference TRBV5-1 and TRBJ2-1): KAGVTQTPRYLIKTRGQQVTLSCSPISGHRSVSWYQQTPGQGLQFLFEYFSETQRNKGNFPGRFSGRQFSNSRSEMNVSTLELGDSALYLCASSLAGLGGRNEQFFGPGTRLTVL.

The chain employs TRBV14 and TRBJ1-1; D is unresolved. Trimming removed 3 bases at V and 1 base at J, with 6 bases between. CDR1 SGHDN and CDR2 FVKESK come from the germline V gene. This CDR3 is built from 13 residues. CDR3 loop: CASSQVRNTEAFF. The CDR3 nucleotides are TGTGCCAGCAGCCAGGTGAGGAACACTGAAGCTTTCTTT.